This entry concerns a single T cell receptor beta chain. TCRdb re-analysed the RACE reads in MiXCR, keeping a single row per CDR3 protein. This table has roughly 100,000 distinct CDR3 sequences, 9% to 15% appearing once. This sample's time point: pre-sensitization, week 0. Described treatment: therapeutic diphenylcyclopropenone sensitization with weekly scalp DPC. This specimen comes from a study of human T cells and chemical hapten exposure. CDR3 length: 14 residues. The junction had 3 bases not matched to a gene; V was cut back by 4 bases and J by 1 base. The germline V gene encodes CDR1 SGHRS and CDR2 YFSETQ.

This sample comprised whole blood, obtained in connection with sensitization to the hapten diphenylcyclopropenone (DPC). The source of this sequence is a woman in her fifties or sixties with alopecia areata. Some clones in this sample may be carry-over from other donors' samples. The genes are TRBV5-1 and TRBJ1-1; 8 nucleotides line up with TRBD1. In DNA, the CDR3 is TGCGCCAGCAGCCGACAGGGGCAGAACACTGAAGCTTTCTTT. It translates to CASSRQGQNTEAFF.